This T cell receptor beta chain is from a study of human T cells and chemical hapten exposure. As for the study in general: There were weekly diphenylcyclopropenone doses to the scalp for patients throughout the roughly 24-week study. Overall study findings and caveats: Counts of TCRs above 1 in 1000 frequency stayed unchanged with DPC sensitization.

This clonotype was observed a few times. Its antigen is unknown. During construction of the library, unique molecular identifiers were attached to individual cDNA molecules for quantitative, reproducible TCR counting. Authors' analysis steps: Sample TCR totals centred on a median of approximately 95,000, ranging roughly 20,000 to 690,600. TCRdb reprocessed the RACE reads with MiXCR, giving one entry per CDR3 protein. TCRdb, not the original authors, processed these V and J calls. This sample has 100,000 to 150,000 distinct CDR3 sequences, with approximately 12% found just once. CDR3 length: 16 amino acids. Trimming took 5 bases from V and 2 from J; bases not matched to a gene: 10. CDR1 and CDR2 (germline): SGHTA, FQGNSA. Time point: pre-sensitization, week 0. The sample's treatment: therapeutic diphenylcyclopropenone sensitization with weekly scalp DPC.

This sequence joins TRBV7-2 and TRBJ2-7; 9 nucleotides match TRBD2. The TCR was taken from a woman aged 18-29 years with alopecia areata. Some clones in this sample may be carry-over from other donors' samples. The sequenced sample was whole blood, obtained in connection with sensitization to the hapten diphenylcyclopropenone (DPC). CDR3 bases: TGTGCCAGCAGCCCAGCGCGGGGGGGCGGACCCTACGAGCAGTACTTC. This translates into CASSPARGGGPYEQYF. The full variable domain, rest sourced from reference TRBV7-2 and TRBJ2-7, is GAGVSQSPSNKVTEKGKDVELRCDPISGHTALYWYRQSLGQGLEFLIYFQGNSAPDKSGLPSDRFSAERTGGSVSTLTIQRTQQEDSAVYLCASSPARGGGPYEQYFGPGTRLTVT.